This TCR beta chain was sequenced for a study of response to subunit inactivated influenza vaccine (dated by TCRdb to between 2017 and 2018). With respect to the entire study: Deep quantitative T cell receptor repertoire profiling was used in the study to track responses to a trivalent subunit inactivated influenza vaccine. Study-wide conclusions, independent of this receptor: The authors proposed that each seasonal influenza vaccination may bring in only a limited number of new T cells.

According to the study, the label for this sample's time point signals: 45 days after influenza vaccine administration. In the case of this clonotype: Its target antigen remains unknown. No much larger clone exists at a distance of one base, and base qualities are not known.

Looking up the germline V gene yields CDR1 SGHVS and CDR2 FNYEAQ. The CDR3 spans 16 residues, from the cysteine through the phenylalanine. The kept DNA is CDR3 alone, 48 bases in frame from the first base. The junction carries 12 bases between V and J, which are trimmed by 1 base and 2 bases respectively. To prepare the library, RT-PCR was applied. The sequencer was an Illumina HiSeq 2500. Through fastp at Q25 and MiXCR, TCRdb rebuilt clones from the public reads, retaining in-frame beta chains. Entries that share a CDR3 protein sequence are merged under the most common genes and DNA. Recorded for this sample are about half a million distinct CDR3 sequences; approximately 11% of them occurred a single time. The top ten clonotypes cover around 12% of the sample.

The receptor was isolated from a man aged 45-60 years who received an inactivated influenza vaccine. Donor details come from another sample of the same person, matched by shared clones. The input for sequencing was PBMCs from blood, taken about 40 days after vaccination. The chain is made from TRBV7-6 and TRBJ1-5; the D gene assignment is ambiguous. The nucleotide sequence is given as TGTGCCAGCAGCTTAGGGAGAGGGCGAGGCAATCAGCCCCAGCATTTT. It codes for CASSLGRGRGNQPQHF.